Below are 19 T cell receptor beta chains sequenced from a single sample in a study of T cell responses to AZD1222 COVID-19 vaccine (dated by TCRdb to 2020 to 2022). Preparation of the library involved the immunoSEQ multiplex PCR assay. The clones in this table, taken by TCRdb from immuneACCESS, are in-frame only. Not every clone is retained; where verified, under half of the shortfall comes from an unresolved V gene, and the cause of the rest is unknown. The sample profile shows tens of thousands of clones; more than 70% of them were found once. The biggest ten clones account for around 19% of the sample. This specimen's time point label, per the study, means: baseline before first vaccination. Source: peripheral blood, taken on day 0 of AZD1222 vaccination. Source of these receptors: an adult in good health.

The chain combines TRBV4-1 with TRBJ1-1, with D tentatively TRBD1 (5 bases). Germline V gene sequence: CDR1 MGHRA, CDR2 YSYEKL. This CDR3 region has 19 residues. V lost 0 bases, J lost 3 bases, and 23 bases lay in between. The CDR3 DNA reads TGCGCCAGCAGCCAAGAACACTCCTGGGCCTCGGTGGGGGACACTGAAGCTTTCTTT. It encodes CASSQEHSWASVGDTEAFF.

The genes are TRBV3-1 (or the pseudogene TRBV3-2) and TRBJ2-7; TRBD2 agrees at 12 bases. J was trimmed by 6 bases and V by 0 bases; bases with no gene match: 0. CDR1 is LGHDT, CDR2 YNNKEL, per germline (reference sequence). There are 14 residues in the CDR3. CDR3 residues: CASSQETSGSEQYF. The CDR3 DNA is TGTGCCAGCAGCCAAGAGACTAGCGGGAGCGAGCAGTACTTC.

The V call is TRBV28, the J call TRBJ2-3; D is undetermined. Trimming stripped 5 bases from V and 10 bases from J, with 19 bases between. The CDR3 sequence is 14 residues long. Looked up from germline, CDR1 is MDHEN and CDR2 is SYDVKM. CDR3 residues: CASSTLSVGRSQYF. The CDR3 DNA reads as TGTGCCAGCAGTACCCTCTCCGTAGGGCGATCGCAGTATTTT.

The chain has TRBV3-1 (or the pseudogene TRBV3-2) and TRBJ2-5, with D hard to call. The CDR3 runs 14 residues. Trimming pared 3 bases from V and 7 bases from J, leaving 15 bases between. CDR1 and CDR2 (germline): LGHDT, YNNKEL (reference sequence). Written as DNA, the CDR3 is TGTGCCAGCAGCCAGGATTTGGTCGAAGGGACCCAGTACTTC. It encodes CASSQDLVEGTQYF.

This CDR3 is CASSQRTGDTEAFF. Written as DNA, the CDR3 is TGCGCCAGCAGCCAAAGGACAGGCGACACTGAAGCTTTCTTT. The chain carries TRBV4-1 and TRBJ1-1; 7 bases map to TRBD1. The CDR3 is 14 residues long. CDR1 and CDR2 (germline): MGHRA, YSYEKL. V trimming: 2 bases; J trimming: 3 bases; junction bases outside the gene matches: 3.

The chain's CDR3 is CASSYSGAGGTDTQYF. The CDR3 nucleotides read TGTGCCAGCAGTTACTCTGGGGCGGGCGGCACAGATACGCAGTATTTT. The gene calls are TRBV6-5 and TRBJ2-3; D might be TRBD1 or TRBD2, each matching 5 bases. The V end lost 0 bases, the J end lost 1 base, and 11 bases lay between the germline ends. Germline CDR1 MNHEY, CDR2 SVGAGI. This CDR3 contains 16 residues.

This clone was found once. The chain employs TRBV29-1 and TRBJ2-1; 13 bases agree with TRBD2. J was trimmed by 7 bases and V by 5 bases; bases with no gene match: 8. CDR1 SQVTM and CDR2 ANQGSEA come from the germline V gene. The CDR3 sequence is 15 residues long. This CDR3 is CSVPGTSGTNNEQFF. The CDR3 coding sequence is TGCAGCGTTCCTGGGACTAGCGGGACAAATAATGAGCAGTTCTTC.

This clone was recorded only once. The V and J genes are TRBV21-1 and TRBJ2-5; the D call of TRBD2 is as the table states it, not checked on the DNA. TRBV21-1 is deemed a pseudogene. The CDR3 totals 16 residues. CDR3 amino acids: CASSKAPGPTMETQYF. The DNA of the CDR3 is TGTGCCAGCAGCAAAGCCCCTGGCCCTACTATGGAGACCCAGTACTTC.

This chain links TRBV24-1 with TRBJ2-2, with a possible D match to TRBD2 (5 bases). This CDR3 region has 11 residues. Trimming shortened V by 9 bases and J by 6 bases, and 7 bases separated the two germline ends. Per germline, CDR1 KGHDR and CDR2 SFDVKD. The CDR3 protein is CATEGPGELFF. CDR3 nucleotides: TGTGCCACCGAGGGTCCCGGGGAGCTGTTTTTT.

This chain joins TRBV6-5 and TRBJ1-3; 9 nucleotides match TRBD1. CDR1 is MNHEY and CDR2 is SVGAGI in the germline V gene. The CDR3 has 15 amino acids. The junction had 9 bases not matched to a gene; V was cut back by 6 bases and J by 6 bases. CDR3 sequence (DNA): TGTGCCAGCAGCAAGGGACAGGGAGGTGCAAACACCATATATTTT. It translates to CASSKGQGGANTIYF.

J is TRBJ1-2 and V is TRBV30, with TRBD1 matching 9 bases. The CDR3 extends over 16 amino acids. V lost 3 bases and J lost 0; bases outside the gene matches: 8. Germline lookup yields CDR1 GTSNPN and CDR2 SVGIG (reference sequence). The DNA for the CDR3 is TGTGCCTGGAGGGTAGGGGGACAGGGACCTAACTATGGCTACACCTTC. This translates into CAWRVGGQGPNYGYTF.

This clone has more than one count but fewer than ten. The chain links TRBV5-1 to TRBJ2-3; 7 nucleotides match TRBD2. The CDR3 runs 13 residues. Germline loops: CDR1 SGHRS, CDR2 YFSETQ. After removal of 4 bases from V and 7 bases from J, the junction contained 6 bases not matched to a gene. CDR3 residues: CASSPSGGNTQYF. For the CDR3, the DNA is TGCGCCAGCAGCCCCTCCGGGGGGAATACGCAGTATTTT. Complete variable domain (other parts from reference TRBV5-1 and TRBJ2-3): KAGVTQTPRYLIKTRGQQVTLSCSPISGHRSVSWYQQTPGQGLQFLFEYFSETQRNKGNFPGRFSGRQFSNSRSEMNVSTLELGDSALYLCASSPSGGNTQYFGPGTRLTVL.

The chain is built from TRBV19 and TRBJ2-2; D is undetermined. Per the germline V gene, CDR1 is LNHDA and CDR2 is SQIVND (reference sequence). The CDR3 extends over 15 amino acids. The V and J ends lost 0 bases and 7 bases respectively, with 12 bases between them. CDR3: CASSIDLGYGGELFF. The CDR3, as DNA: TGTGCCAGTAGTATAGATCTCGGATATGGCGGGGAGCTGTTTTTT. The full variable domain, in which reference TRBV19 and TRBJ2-2 provide the parts outside the CDR3, is DGGITQSPKYLFRKEGQNVTLSCEQNLNHDAMYWYRQDPGQGLRLIYYSQIVNDFQKGDIAEGYSVSREKKESFPLTVTSAQKNPTAFYLCASSIDLGYGGELFFGEGSRLTVL.

The chain joins TRBV5-1 to TRBJ2-1; D gene unclear. CDR1 and CDR2 (germline): SGHRS, YFSETQ. The CDR3 covers 15 residues. The V end was cut by 0 bases, the J end by 0 bases, with 7 bases between. The CDR3 protein is CASSLDFSSYNEQFF. Written as DNA, the CDR3 is TGCGCCAGCAGCTTGGACTTTAGCTCCTACAATGAGCAGTTCTTC.

The CDR3 DNA follows: TGCGCCAGCAGCCAAGATTCAGGCAGGGGGCCGGGTGGCTACACCTTC. Translated, it gives CASSQDSGRGPGGYTF. V gene TRBV4-1 combines with J gene TRBJ1-2; 8 nucleotides agree with TRBD1. The V gene's germline CDR1 is MGHRA and CDR2 YSYEKL. This CDR3 is built from 16 residues. V dropped 0 bases and J dropped 7; count of bases not matched to a gene: 10.

V and J are TRBV6-1 and TRBJ2-5; 15 nucleotides agree with TRBD2. CDR3 length equals 16 residues. V shed 4 bases and J 4 bases; nucleotides not matched to a gene: 4. Germline V gene data show CDR1 as MNHNS and CDR2 as SASEGT. The CDR3 loop is CASSAVGLAGGETQYF. CDR3 nucleotides: TGTGCCAGCAGTGCAGTGGGACTAGCGGGGGGAGAGACCCAGTACTTC.

This clone was observed once. The J gene is TRBJ2-7, the V gene TRBV28; 7 nucleotides align to TRBD1. Germline CDR1 and CDR2: MDHEN and SYDVKM. The ends lost 4 bases at V and 3 bases at J; junction bases unmatched: 6. The CDR3 runs to 14 residues. CDR3: CASSSRQGFYEQYF. In DNA, the CDR3 is TGTGCCAGCAGTTCCCGACAGGGTTTCTACGAGCAGTACTTC. The full variable domain, completed using reference TRBV28 and TRBJ2-7, is DVKVTQSSRYLVKRTGEKVFLECVQDMDHENMFWYRQDPGLGLRLIYFSYDVKMKEKGDIPEGYSVSREKKERFSLILESASTNQTSMYLCASSSRQGFYEQYFGPGTRLTVT.

The chain uses TRBV19 and TRBJ2-5, with a tentative D call TRBD1 (6 bases). In germline, CDR1 is LNHDA, CDR2 SQIVND (reference sequence). V lost 4 bases and J lost 2, with 20 bases in between. The CDR3 runs to 17 residues. In DNA, the CDR3 is TGTGCCAGTAGTACCACCGGCGGACAGAGAAGACAAGAGACCCAGTACTTC. Its protein is CASSTTGGQRRQETQYF.

The rearrangement links TRBV6-5 to TRBJ1-2; 9 bases align to TRBD1. CDR1 is MNHEY and CDR2 is SVGAGI in the germline V gene. The CDR3 has 15 residues. The ends lost 0 bases at V and 2 bases at J; junction bases unmatched: 1. CDR3 DNA: TGTGCCAGCAGTTACTCCGGACAGGGGAACTATGGCTACACCTTC. Protein: CASSYSGQGNYGYTF.